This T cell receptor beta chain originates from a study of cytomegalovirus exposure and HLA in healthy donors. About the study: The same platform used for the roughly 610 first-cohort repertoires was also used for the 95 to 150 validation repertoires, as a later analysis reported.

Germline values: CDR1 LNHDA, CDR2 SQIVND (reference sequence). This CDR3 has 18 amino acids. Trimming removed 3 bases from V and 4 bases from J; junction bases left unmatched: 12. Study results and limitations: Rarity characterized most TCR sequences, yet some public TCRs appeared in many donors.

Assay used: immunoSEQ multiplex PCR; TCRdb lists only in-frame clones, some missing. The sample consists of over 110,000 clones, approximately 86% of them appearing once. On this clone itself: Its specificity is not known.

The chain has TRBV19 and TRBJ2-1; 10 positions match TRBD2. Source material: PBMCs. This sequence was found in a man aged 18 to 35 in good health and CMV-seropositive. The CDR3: CASSIGLAESAVYNEQFF. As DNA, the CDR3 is TGTGCCAGTAGTATCGGACTAGCGGAGAGTGCCGTTTACAATGAGCAGTTCTTC.